This T cell receptor beta chain was documented in a study of shared clonotypes between healthy human individuals. Whole-study findings and limits: Clonotype sharing across donors was expected to vary with sequencing depth.

With regard to this clone: Its antigen is unidentified.

The naive CD8 population came from CD45RO-negative cells selected for CCR7, without terminally differentiated effector memory CD45RA+ cells. Germline V gene sequence: CDR1 SGHRS, CDR2 YFSETQ. The CDR3 loop spans 15 amino acids. V was clipped by 0 bases and J by 3 bases, with 13 bases between them. The protocol was immunoSEQ multiplex PCR, while the TCRdb copy is restricted to in-frame clones and leaves out a portion. The data hold 2 million to 2.5 million clones, with approximately 94% observed a single time. The genes are TRBV5-1 and TRBJ2-7; no clear D. The sequencing sample was made of naive CD8+ T cells from PBMCs. This sequence originates from a man between 18 and 29 years old in good health. Some clones in this sample may be carry-over from other donors' samples. The CDR3 sequence is CASSLAGQKLYEQYF. The CDR3, as DNA: TGCGCCAGCAGCTTGGCCGGTCAGAAACTCTACGAGCAGTACTTC.